A single sample gave rise to the 26 T cell receptor beta chains below, sequenced in a study of shared clonotypes between healthy human individuals (TCRdb year 2020). Libraries were constructed by the immunoSEQ multiplex PCR assay. Imported from immuneACCESS, the table was reduced by TCRdb to in-frame sequences with V and J called. These copies leave out some clones; in studies compared against another copy, an unresolved V gene accounts for under half, and the cause of the remainder is not known. This sample has about 1 million clones in its table, and roughly 75% of those were observed once. The ten most abundant clones make up approximately 1.5% of the sample. What was sequenced was memory CD4+ T cells sorted from blood. The cell subset or site label here, explained by the study, means: CD45RA-negative fraction. These receptors originate from a man aged 18 to 29 in good health.

The chain combines TRBV30 with TRBJ1-5, with a possible D match to TRBD1 (6 bases). This CDR3 is 17 amino acids long. V gave up 2 bases and J gave up 0 bases, with 17 bases separating them. Looked up from germline, CDR1 is GTSNPN and CDR2 is SVGIG (reference sequence). CDR3 loop: CAWSSDRLKNSNQPQHF. The DNA for the CDR3 is TGTGCCTGGAGTTCCGACAGGCTAAAAAATAGCAATCAGCCCCAGCATTTT.

The chain joins TRBV10-3 to TRBJ1-5; possibly TRBD1 for D (6 bases). V lost 2 bases, J lost 6 bases, and 14 bases lay in between. This CDR3 has 15 amino acids. The V gene's germline CDR1 is ENHRY and CDR2 SYGVKD. The CDR3 is CAISEEVGGGQPQHF. The CDR3 DNA reads as TGTGCCATCAGTGAGGAGGTGGGGGGCGGTCAGCCCCAGCATTTT.

The chain carries TRBV4-2 and TRBJ1-2; D is undetermined. Trimming took 4 bases from V and 2 from J, leaving 14 bases between them. CDR1 and CDR2 (germline): LGHNA, YNFKEQ. This CDR3 has 15 amino acids. The CDR3: CASSRAGIKNYGYTF. As DNA, the CDR3 is TGTGCCAGCAGCCGGGCCGGAATCAAAAACTATGGCTACACCTTC.

This clone was seen more than once but under ten times. CDR3 region: CASSYSAGTGSNEQYF. CDR3 nucleotides: TGTGCCAGCAGTTACTCGGCCGGGACAGGGTCGAACGAGCAGTACTTC. The rearrangement joins TRBV6-5 to TRBJ2-7; 9 bases fit TRBD1. Germline V gene sequence: CDR1 MNHEY, CDR2 SVGAGI. V lost 0 bases, J lost 5 bases, and 8 bases stayed unmatched. This CDR3 region has 16 residues.

The chain joins TRBV5-1 to TRBJ2-2; D not certain. The germline V and J ends were trimmed by 0 bases and 0 bases, with 12 bases remaining between them. Germline lookup yields CDR1 SGHRS and CDR2 YFSETQ. The CDR3 totals 17 residues. The DNA for the CDR3 is TGCGCCAGCAGCTTGGCCATCTCTGGTGCGAACACCGGGGAGCTGTTTTTT. Translation gives CASSLAISGANTGELFF. Full variable domain (outside the CDR3, taken from reference TRBV5-1 and TRBJ2-2): KAGVTQTPRYLIKTRGQQVTLSCSPISGHRSVSWYQQTPGQGLQFLFEYFSETQRNKGNFPGRFSGRQFSNSRSEMNVSTLELGDSALYLCASSLAISGANTGELFFGEGSRLTVL.

The chain carries TRBV7-8 and TRBJ1-6; 8 nucleotides agree with TRBD1. Germline CDR1 is SGHVS and CDR2 is FQNEAQ. Trimming removed 4 bases from V and 0 bases from J; junction bases left unmatched: 2. There are 16 residues in the CDR3. The CDR3 nucleotides are TGTGCCAGCAGCTATGGACAGGGCTCCTATAATTCACCCCTCCACTTT. Translating gives CASSYGQGSYNSPLHF.

In this sample, this clone turned up once. This chain joins TRBV25-1 and TRBJ2-6; D is possibly TRBD1 or TRBD2 (5 bases each). V lost 4 bases and J 2 bases, leaving 15 bases between the germline ends. Per germline, CDR1 MGHDK and CDR2 SYGVNS. The CDR3 has 17 amino acids. CDR3 sequence (DNA): TGTGCCAGCAGTGCCGCTTCTAGGGGAGCTGGGGCCAACGTCCTGACTTTC. As protein: CASSAASRGAGANVLTF.

This clone was seen once. The J gene is TRBJ2-2, the V gene TRBV5-4, with 8 bases aligning to TRBD1. This CDR3 spans 15 amino acids. From germline, CDR1 is SGHNT and CDR2 YYREEE (reference sequence). V lost 6 bases to trimming and J lost 1 base; unmatched junction nucleotides: 5. CDR3 amino acids: CASTPGTGNTGELFF. The CDR3 coding sequence is TGTGCCAGCACCCCCGGGACAGGGAACACCGGGGAGCTGTTTTTT.

The sample holds a few counts of this clone. The chain recombines TRBV25-1 with TRBJ1-3; no clear D gene. This CDR3 has 13 residues. Trimming took 2 bases from V and 4 from J, leaving 6 bases between them. CDR1 is MGHDK, CDR2 SYGVNS, per germline. CDR3 in amino acids: CASSEPGGNTIYF. The CDR3 DNA reads TGTGCCAGCAGTGAACCGGGAGGAAACACCATATATTTT. Full variable domain (remainder filled in from reference TRBV25-1 and TRBJ1-3): EADIYQTPRYLVIGTGKKITLECSQTMGHDKMYWYQQDPGMELHLIHYSYGVNSTEKGDLSSESTVSRIRTEHFPLTLESARPSHTSQYLCASSEPGGNTIYFGEGSWLTVV.

The chain carries TRBV28 and TRBJ1-2; 7 bases line up with TRBD1. Germline V gene lookup returns CDR1 MDHEN and CDR2 SYDVKM. V was clipped by 5 bases and J by 4 bases; unmatched bases: 7. This CDR3 contains 14 residues. The CDR3 loop reads CASSPGQKVYGYTF. The CDR3 DNA reads as TGTGCCAGCAGTCCGGGACAGAAAGTCTATGGCTACACCTTC.

The chain carries TRBV19 and TRBJ2-2, with a tentative D call TRBD2 (5 bases). Germline CDR1 reads LNHDA; CDR2 reads SQIVND (reference sequence). With 3 bases removed from V and 6 bases from J, the gap between germline ends came to 11 bases. The CDR3 extends over 14 amino acids. CDR3 in amino acids: CASSIRGSSGELFF. In DNA form, the CDR3 reads TGTGCCAGTAGTATCCGGGGTAGTTCCGGGGAGCTGTTTTTT.

To note about this clone: This could be a read error, since a much larger clone is one nucleotide away. This chain uses TRBV7-9 with TRBJ1-2, with D possibly TRBD1 on 6 matching bases. Trimming left V 1 base short and J 6 bases short, with 6 bases between. The CDR3 has 12 amino acids. Germline loops: CDR1 SEHNR, CDR2 FQNEAQ (reference sequence). The CDR3 DNA reads TGTGCCAGCAGCTTAGAGGGGGATGGCTACACCTTC. It specifies CASSLEGDGYTF.

This chain connects TRBV9 to TRBJ1-1; D call uncertain. CDR1 SGDLS and CDR2 YYNGEE come from the germline V gene. The CDR3 has 14 residues. The V end was cut by 0 bases, the J end by 4 bases, with 10 bases between. In DNA, the CDR3 is TGTGCCAGCAGCGTAGTAGGGATAGGCACTGAAGCTTTCTTT. Translated: CASSVVGIGTEAFF.

The chain uses TRBV6-5 and TRBJ1-1; D ambiguous. Trimming pared 8 bases from V and 1 base from J, leaving 14 bases between. Germline V gene data show CDR1 as MNHEY and CDR2 as SVGAGI. CDR3 length: 14 residues. The CDR3 here is CASGERVGNTEAFF. CDR3 nucleotide sequence: TGTGCCAGCGGGGAAAGGGTGGGGAACACTGAAGCTTTCTTT.

The chain employs TRBV7-6 and TRBJ2-5; D uncertain. V lost 1 base and J lost 5, with 11 bases in between. CDR1 SGHVS and CDR2 FNYEAQ come from the germline V gene. The CDR3 consists of 14 residues. In DNA form, the CDR3 reads TGTGCCAGCAGCTTAGGCTTGACCTCCGAGACCCAGTACTTC. Its translation: CASSLGLTSETQYF.

This clone was observed a few times. The V and J genes are TRBV4-2 and TRBJ2-5; 11 nucleotides line up with TRBD2. Per the germline V gene, CDR1 is LGHNA and CDR2 is YNFKEQ. CDR3 length equals 16 residues. V shed 5 bases and J 2 bases; nucleotides not matched to a gene: 7. The CDR3 DNA is TGTGCCAGCAGCTCCTTAGCGGGGGGGCTACAAGAGACCCAGTACTTC. It translates to CASSSLAGGLQETQYF.

DNA of the CDR3: TGTGCCAGCAGTCCCCCACACGGAAATGCCTACGAGCAGTACTTC. Its translation is CASSPPHGNAYEQYF. This chain uses TRBV28 with TRBJ2-7; D call uncertain. V lost 5 bases and J lost 2, with 16 bases in between. The CDR3 contains 15 residues. CDR1 and CDR2 from the germline V gene are MDHEN and SYDVKM.

This chain connects TRBV30 to TRBJ2-4; D is possibly TRBD1 or TRBD2 (5 bases each). This CDR3 has 15 residues. With 3 bases removed from V and 3 bases from J, the gap between germline ends came to 15 bases. CDR1 is GTSNPN, CDR2 SVGIG, per germline (reference sequence). The DNA for the CDR3 is TGTGCCTGGAGGGTCCTCTGGGGGAGCAAAAACATTCAGTACTTC. The encoded protein is CAWRVLWGSKNIQYF.

The chain has TRBV7-2 and TRBJ1-1, with 7 bases fitting TRBD1. Germline V CDR1 and CDR2: SGHTA, FQGNSA. The CDR3 loop spans 17 amino acids. The V and J ends lost 5 bases and 3 bases, in that order; junction bases with no gene match: 15. Written as DNA, the CDR3 is TGTGCCAGCAGCGCCCGTCCCGGGACAGCGTCTGACACTGAAGCTTTCTTT. This translates into CASSARPGTASDTEAFF.

This clone is a singleton in its sample. The chain carries TRBV7-8 and TRBJ2-2; D call uncertain. This CDR3 contains 15 residues. Germline CDR1 SGHVS, CDR2 FQNEAQ. V shed 5 bases and J shed 1 base, with 11 bases lying between them. In DNA form, the CDR3 reads TGTGCCAGCAGCCCCCGGGCGAAGAACACCGGGGAGCTGTTTTTT. It encodes CASSPRAKNTGELFF.

The CDR3 DNA reads TGTGCCAGCAGTCCACCGGCGTCCTACGAGCAGTACTTC. Amino acids: CASSPPASYEQYF. The V call is TRBV28, the J call TRBJ2-5; D uncertain. The assigned J gene may be wrong: the sequence end matches TRBJ2-7 better. In germline, CDR1 is MDHEN, CDR2 SYDVKM. CDR3 length: 13 residues.

J is TRBJ2-1 and V is TRBV27; 9 bases agree with TRBD2. The CDR3 has 16 amino acids. V lost 4 bases, J lost 7 bases, and 11 bases stayed unmatched. Per germline, CDR1 MNHEY and CDR2 SMNVEV (reference sequence). The CDR3 bases are TGTGCCAGCAGTTCCGGTGCGGGGGGGCTTGGGAATGAGCAGTTCTTC. This translates into CASSSGAGGLGNEQFF.

This clone was seen just once. The chain recombines TRBV2 with TRBJ2-2; 9 nucleotides match TRBD1. V gave up 2 bases and J gave up 4 bases; unmatched junction bases: 2. Germline CDR1 SNHLY, CDR2 FYNNEI. CDR3 length: 15 residues. This chain's CDR3 is CASSETGGVTGELFF. The CDR3 region has the DNA TGTGCCAGCAGTGAAACAGGGGGCGTCACCGGGGAGCTGTTTTTT.

The chain joins TRBV18 to TRBJ1-5, with 8 bases matching TRBD1. After removal of 4 bases from V and 7 bases from J, the junction contained 6 bases not matched to a gene. The CDR3 extends over 14 amino acids. Germline values: CDR1 KGHSH, CDR2 LQKENI. The CDR3 sequence: CASSLGQGGQPQHF. CDR3 DNA sequence: TGTGCCAGCTCACTCGGACAGGGAGGACAGCCCCAGCATTTT.

The chain couples TRBV6-5 to TRBJ2-5, with no clear D. V gave up 0 bases and J gave up 5 bases, with 10 bases separating them. The germline V gene has CDR1 MNHEY and CDR2 SVGAGI. The CDR3 loop spans 14 amino acids. The CDR3 reads CASSYSRVGETQYF. The CDR3 DNA reads as TGTGCCAGCAGTTACTCGCGCGTAGGGGAGACCCAGTACTTC.

This sequence joins TRBV18 and TRBJ2-5, with 7 bases aligning to TRBD1. The CDR3 runs 13 residues. V was pared by 6 bases and J by 2 bases, with 3 bases of the junction left unmatched. In germline, CDR1 is KGHSH, CDR2 LQKENI. The CDR3 DNA reads as TGTGCCAGCTCCCAGGACAGGCAAGAGACCCAGTACTTC. Protein sequence: CASSQDRQETQYF. The full variable domain, in which reference TRBV18 and TRBJ2-5 provide the parts outside the CDR3, is NAGVMQNPRHLVRRRGQEARLRCSPMKGHSHVYWYRQLPEEGLKFMVYLQKENIIDESGMPKERFSAEFPKEGPSILRIQQVVRGDSAAYFCASSQDRQETQYFGPGTRLLVL.